Listed below are T cell receptor beta chains from one sample, sequenced in a study of T cell repertoires in cytomegalovirus infection. These receptors are not linked to any known antigen. MiXCR, applied by TCRdb to the reads, yields one record per CDR3 protein. The sample contains 550,000 to 850,000 distinct CDR3 sequences, around 31% of which appear only once. The sample was cultured PBMCs, taken from culture after CMV antigen stimulation. Every receptor here comes from a human donor in good health (CMV status not recorded). Some clones in this sample may be carry-over from other donors' samples. Each CDR3 is given with its conserved first and last residue. Fields, in order: V gene, J gene, D gene, clone size, CDR3 length, CDR3 protein, CDR3 DNA. A D gene is named only where the DNA matches it firmly. Clone size is stated in some rows and not others, as once, few, many or a class when expanded.

TRBV7-2,TRBJ2-3,-,many,15,CASAQNRPSTDTQYF,TGTGCCAGCGCCCAAAACAGGCCAAGCACAGATACGCAGTATTTT
TRBV12-3/TRBV12-4,TRBJ2-5,-,many,16,CASSFEGWGYQETQYF,TGTGCCAGCAGTTTTGAAGGGTGGGGATACCAAGAGACCCAGTACTTC
TRBV2,TRBJ2-1,-,few,12,CASRGDPLEQFF,TGTGCCAGCAGGGGAGACCCGCTTGAGCAGTTCTTC
TRBV11-2,TRBJ2-5,-,few,15,CASSLQPGPQETQYF,TGTGCCAGCAGCCTCCAGCCGGGGCCTCAAGAGACCCAGTACTTC
TRBV5-4,TRBJ2-1,TRBD1,few,15,CASSLRDRMNNEQFF,TGTGCCAGCAGCCTCCGGGACAGGATGAACAATGAGCAGTTCTTC
TRBV7-6,TRBJ1-6,-,few,17,CASSLGAGEKGNSPLHF,TGTGCCAGCAGCTTAGGGGCTGGGGAGAAGGGTAATTCACCCCTCCACTTT
TRBV7-2,TRBJ2-3,-,few,13,CASSRNRADTQYF,TGTGCCAGCAGCCGTAACCGGGCAGATACGCAGTATTTT
TRBV5-1,TRBJ2-7,-,few,15,CASSPQGYFSYEQYF,TGCGCCAGCAGCCCTCAGGGCTATTTCTCCTACGAGCAGTACTTC
TRBV10-3,TRBJ1-3,-,few,14,CAISDSASGNTIYF,TGTGCCATCAGTGACTCTGCATCTGGAAACACCATATATTTT
TRBV19,TRBJ2-3,TRBD1,few,15,CASKDRTGRTDTQYF,TGTGCCAGTAAAGACAGGACAGGCCGCACAGATACGCAGTATTTT
TRBV12-3/TRBV12-4,TRBJ2-3,TRBD2,few,14,CASSWLAGGDTQYF,TGTGCCAGCAGTTGGCTAGCGGGGGGAGATACGCAGTATTTT
TRBV12-3/TRBV12-4,TRBJ2-7,TRBD2,few,15,CASRRRLAGDYEQYF,TGTGCCAGCAGGAGAAGACTAGCGGGGGACTACGAGCAGTACTTC
TRBV18,TRBJ1-5,-,few,14,CASSDSSDNQPQHF,TGTGCCAGCTCGGACAGCTCAGACAATCAGCCCCAGCATTTT
TRBV19,TRBJ1-1,-,few,15,CASSLTTLVLTEAFF,TGTGCCAGTAGCCTTACTACACTGGTTTTGACTGAAGCTTTCTTT
TRBV12-3/TRBV12-4,TRBJ2-2,TRBD2,-,16,CASSFFAGGRTGELFF,TGTGCCAGCAGTTTCTTTGCGGGGGGGCGTACCGGGGAGCTGTTTTTT
TRBV27,TRBJ2-5,-,-,14,CASSTLRGGETQYF,TGTGCCAGCAGTACACTCAGGGGAGGAGAGACCCAGTACTTC
TRBV20-1,TRBJ2-3,-,-,14,CSARRQPFADTQYF,TGCAGTGCTAGAAGGCAGCCATTCGCAGATACGCAGTATTTT
TRBV12-3/TRBV12-4,TRBJ2-5,TRBD2,few,15,CASSLNGGGVETQYF,TGTGCCAGCAGTTTAAATGGTGGGGGGGTCGAGACCCAGTACTTC
TRBV9,TRBJ1-3,-,-,12,CASRGTGNTIYF,TGTGCCAGCCGAGGAACTGGAAACACCATATATTTT
TRBV7-2,TRBJ2-1,TRBD1,-,15,CASSSRTGFYNEQFF,TGTGCCAGCAGCTCACGGACAGGGTTCTACAATGAGCAGTTCTTC
TRBV20-1,TRBJ1-2,-,few,13,CSATQNSNYGYTF,TGCAGTGCTACCCAGAACAGTAACTATGGCTACACCTTC
TRBV11-2,TRBJ2-5,-,-,13,CASSPTSWETQYF,TGTGCCAGCAGCCCTACTAGTTGGGAGACCCAGTACTTC
TRBV6-2/TRBV6-3,TRBJ1-2,-,few,15,CASSLSSRDAHGYTF,TGTGCCAGCAGTCTATCGTCCAGGGACGCCCATGGCTACACCTTC
TRBV12-3/TRBV12-4,TRBJ2-1,-,-,11,CASSRQYEQFF,TGTGCCAGCAGTAGACAGTATGAGCAGTTCTTC
TRBV11-2,TRBJ2-7,TRBD1,few,15,CASRHTGTGVYEQYF,TGTGCCAGCAGACACACCGGGACAGGGGTCTACGAGCAGTACTTC
TRBV4-1,TRBJ2-7,-,-,14,CASSQPGTEYEQYF,TGCGCCAGCAGCCAACCAGGGACTGAGTACGAGCAGTACTTC
TRBV7-2,TRBJ2-1,TRBD2,-,14,CASIYSGGGNEQFF,TGTGCCAGCATCTATAGCGGGGGGGGCAATGAGCAGTTCTTC
TRBV4-1,TRBJ2-5,-,few,17,CASSQFGPVGIQETQYF,TGCGCCAGCAGCCAATTCGGGCCGGTCGGGATCCAAGAGACCCAGTACTTC
TRBV29-1,TRBJ2-1,-,few,13,CSAGRVDANEQFF,TGCAGCGCTGGAAGGGTCGACGCCAATGAGCAGTTCTTC
TRBV5-6,TRBJ2-7,-,-,14,CASSLQSSWYEQYF,TGTGCCAGCAGCTTGCAGTCTAGTTGGTACGAGCAGTACTTC
TRBV19,TRBJ2-7,-,once,15,CASSGGLGTPYEQYF,TGTGCCAGTAGTGGGGGCCTCGGGACACCCTACGAGCAGTACTTC
TRBV6-6,TRBJ2-1,-,-,12,CASSGVGNEQFF,TGTGCCAGCTCCGGGGTGGGAAATGAGCAGTTCTTC
TRBV7-2,TRBJ2-7,TRBD2,few,14,CASSSSGRNYEQYF,TGTGCCAGCAGCTCTAGCGGGAGGAATTACGAGCAGTACTTC
TRBV6-2/TRBV6-3,TRBJ2-4,TRBD1,-,17,CASRPDRGDWSKNIQYF,TGTGCCAGCAGGCCTGACAGGGGCGATTGGTCCAAAAACATTCAGTACTTC
TRBV2,TRBJ2-3,TRBD2,-,16,CASKGGLAGGTDTQYF,TGTGCCAGCAAGGGGGGACTAGCGGGCGGCACAGATACGCAGTATTTT
TRBV11-2,TRBJ2-3,TRBD2,few,15,CASSPAGTSGDTQYF,TGTGCCAGCAGCCCGGCCGGGACTAGCGGCGATACGCAGTATTTT
TRBV12-3/TRBV12-4,TRBJ1-1,-,-,18,CASSGGGGTGGMNTEAFF,TGTGCCAGCAGCGGGGGGGGGGGTACGGGCGGAATGAACACTGAAGCTTTCTTT
TRBV7-2,TRBJ2-1,-,few,15,CASRRDQSSYNEQFF,TGTGCCAGCAGACGGGACCAGAGCTCCTACAATGAGCAGTTCTTC